The TCR beta chain described here comes from a study of neurological immune-mediated disorders. Findings of the study overall: The absence of shared CDR3 amino acid sequences among expanded clones across subjects suggests private repertoires in all groups. Phylogenetic grouping assigned the repertoires of 18 of 34 multiple sclerosis patients to a single cluster of related CDR3 sequences. This cluster may be a repertoire-level signature. Neither clinical nor MRI features were found to be associated with the multiple sclerosis repertoire cluster.

The time point denotes: longitudinal time-point 3. This clonotype has at least ten counts. Its antigen is undetermined. The CDR3 consists of 15 residues. V was clipped by 6 bases and J by 5 bases, with 17 bases between them. From germline, CDR1 is MNHNY and CDR2 SVGAGI (reference sequence). The team produced cDNA through 5'RACE using 10-nucleotide random UMIs. TCRdb re-analysed the 5' RACE reads in MiXCR, keeping a single row per CDR3 protein. The table includes about 84,000 distinct CDR3 sequences, around 4% detected once. The chain uses TRBV6-6 and TRBJ2-1; tentative D call: TRBD1 (5 bases). The sample comprised PBMCs. The receptor's source is a woman aged 55-69 years with multiple sclerosis. CDR3 sequence: CASSQTQGSHNEQFF. The CDR3 DNA is TGTGCCAGCAGCCAGACCCAGGGTTCCCACAATGAGCAGTTCTTC.